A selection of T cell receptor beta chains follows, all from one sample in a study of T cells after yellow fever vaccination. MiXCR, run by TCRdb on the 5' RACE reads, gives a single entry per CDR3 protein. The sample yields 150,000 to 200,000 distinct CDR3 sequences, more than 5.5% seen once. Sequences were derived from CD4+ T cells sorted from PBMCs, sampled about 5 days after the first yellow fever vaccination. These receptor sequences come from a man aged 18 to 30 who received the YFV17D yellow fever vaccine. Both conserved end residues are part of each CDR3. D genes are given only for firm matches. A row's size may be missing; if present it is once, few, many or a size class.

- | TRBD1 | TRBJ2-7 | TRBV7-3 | TGTGCCAGCAGCTTAACGGGACAGGGATCCCACGAGCAGTACTTC | CASSLTGQGSHEQYF
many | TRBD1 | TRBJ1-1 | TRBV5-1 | TGCGCCAGCAGCGCCGGACAGGCCTTGAACACTGAAGCTTTCTTT | CASSAGQALNTEAFF
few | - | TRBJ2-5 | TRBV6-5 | TGTGCCAGCAGTTTCACAGTTCTCTCCCTTGTGACCCAGTACTTC | CASSFTVLSLVTQYF
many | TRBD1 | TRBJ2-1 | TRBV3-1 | TGTGCCAGCAGGCCCCGGTACAGGGGGCGCGGAACCTACAATGAGCAGTTCTTC | CASRPRYRGRGTYNEQFF
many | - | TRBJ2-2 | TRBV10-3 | TGTGCCTTCAAAACGAACACCGGGGAGCTGTTTTTT | CAFKTNTGELFF
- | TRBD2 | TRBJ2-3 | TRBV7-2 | TGTGCCAGCAGCAAACGGACTAGCGGGGACCGCACAGATACGCAGTATTTT | CASSKRTSGDRTDTQYF
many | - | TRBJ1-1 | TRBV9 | TGTGCCAGCAGCGTAGAGGGACCAAACACTGAAGCTTTCTTT | CASSVEGPNTEAFF
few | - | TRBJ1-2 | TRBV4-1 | TGCGCCAGCAGCCAGTTACCGGTGGATGGCTACACCTTC | CASSQLPVDGYTF
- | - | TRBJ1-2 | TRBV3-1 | TGTGCCAGCAGCAGGACTCCGGGGGTTCCCTATGGCTACACCTTC | CASSRTPGVPYGYTF
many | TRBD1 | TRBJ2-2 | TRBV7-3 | TGTGCCAGCAGCCTGACAGGGACGAACACCGGGGAGCTGTTTTTT | CASSLTGTNTGELFF
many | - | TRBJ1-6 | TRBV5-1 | TGCGCCAGCAGCCTCGGGGGGCGGGGATCACCCCTCCACTTT | CASSLGGRGSPLHF
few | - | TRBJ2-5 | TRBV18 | TGTGCCAGCTCACCGCGAGGGATCGGTGGTCAAGAGACCCAGTACTTC | CASSPRGIGGQETQYF
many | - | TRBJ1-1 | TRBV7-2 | TGTGCCAGCAGCCTACTACGGGTAGCTTTCTTT | CASSLLRVAFF
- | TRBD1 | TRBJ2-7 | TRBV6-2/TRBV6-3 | TGTGCCAGCAGCCACGGACAGGGAATAACCTACGAGCAGTACTTC | CASSHGQGITYEQYF
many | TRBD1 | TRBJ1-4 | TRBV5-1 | TGCGCCAGCAGCTTGGGAGACAGGGGGTCTGGTGAAAAACTGTTTTTT | CASSLGDRGSGEKLFF
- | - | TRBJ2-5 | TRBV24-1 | TGTGCCACCAGTGATTATCCAGGGGTGGAGACCCAGTACTTC | CATSDYPGVETQYF
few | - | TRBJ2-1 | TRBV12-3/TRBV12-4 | TGTGCCAGCAGCTCCCTGGACACTAGCTCCTACAATGAGCAGTTCTTC | CASSSLDTSSYNEQFF
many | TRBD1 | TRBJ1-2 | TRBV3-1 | TGTGCCAGCAGCCAAGATCAAGGGACAGGGAATGGCTACACCTTC | CASSQDQGTGNGYTF
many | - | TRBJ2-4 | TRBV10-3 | TGTGCCACCGAGGGGCAAAACATTCAGTACTTC | CATEGQNIQYF
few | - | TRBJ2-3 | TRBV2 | TGTGCCAGCAGTTCCATAGCGGGCACAGATACGCAGTATTTT | CASSSIAGTDTQYF
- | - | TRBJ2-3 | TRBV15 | TGTGCCACCAGCAGAGATCTGTCCTCTTATGATACGCAGTATTTT | CATSRDLSSYDTQYF
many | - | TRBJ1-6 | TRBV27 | TGTGCCAGCCTTCCGTCATGGGGCGGGAATTCACCCCTCCACTTT | CASLPSWGGNSPLHF
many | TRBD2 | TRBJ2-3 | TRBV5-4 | TGTGCCAGCAGCCTGGAAGCCCTAGCGGGGGGACCTAGCACAGATACGCAGTATTTT | CASSLEALAGGPSTDTQYF
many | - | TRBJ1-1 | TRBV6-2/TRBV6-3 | TGTGCCAGCGGTTCGACGGCGGCTTTCTTT | CASGSTAAFF
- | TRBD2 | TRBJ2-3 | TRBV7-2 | TGTGCCAGCAGCTTATCCTCAGCGGGGGTGAATACGCAGTATTTT | CASSLSSAGVNTQYF
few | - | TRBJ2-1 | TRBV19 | TGTGCCAGTAGTAAAGGACAGACCCTAGGGAATGAGCAGTTCTTC | CASSKGQTLGNEQFF
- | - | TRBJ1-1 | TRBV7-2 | TGTGCCAGCAGCTTCAGTAGGGTAGGAGCTTTCTTT | CASSFSRVGAFF